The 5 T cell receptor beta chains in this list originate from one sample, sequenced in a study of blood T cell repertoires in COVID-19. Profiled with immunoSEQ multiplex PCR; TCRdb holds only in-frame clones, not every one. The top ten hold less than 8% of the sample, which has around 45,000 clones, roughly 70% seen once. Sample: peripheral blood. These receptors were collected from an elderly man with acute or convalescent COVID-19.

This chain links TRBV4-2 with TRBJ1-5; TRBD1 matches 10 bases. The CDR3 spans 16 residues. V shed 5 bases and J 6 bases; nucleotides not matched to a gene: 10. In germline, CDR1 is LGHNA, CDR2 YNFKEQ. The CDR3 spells CASSSILGQGGQPQHF. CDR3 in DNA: TGTGCCAGCAGCTCCATTCTCGGACAGGGGGGTCAGCCCCAGCATTTT.

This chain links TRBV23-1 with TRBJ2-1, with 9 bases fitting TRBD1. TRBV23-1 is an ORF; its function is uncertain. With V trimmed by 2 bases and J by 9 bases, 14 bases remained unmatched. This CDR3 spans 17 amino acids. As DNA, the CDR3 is TGCGCCAGCAGTCAAGAACCTTGGGGACAGGGTTTCACTGAGCAGTTCTTC. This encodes CASSQEPWGQGFTEQFF.

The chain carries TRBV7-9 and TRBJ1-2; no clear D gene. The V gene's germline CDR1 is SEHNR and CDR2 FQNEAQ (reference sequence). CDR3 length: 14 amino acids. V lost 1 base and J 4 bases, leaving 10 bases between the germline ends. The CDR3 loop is CASSLGGMGYGYTF. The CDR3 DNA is TGTGCCAGCAGCTTAGGAGGCATGGGCTATGGCTACACCTTC. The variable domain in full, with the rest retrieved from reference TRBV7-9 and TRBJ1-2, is DTGVSQNPRHKITKRGQNVTFRCDPISEHNRLYWYRQTLGQGPEFLTYFQNEAQLEKSRLLSDRFSAERPKGSFSTLEIQRTEQGDSAMYLCASSLGGMGYGYTFGSGTRLTVV.

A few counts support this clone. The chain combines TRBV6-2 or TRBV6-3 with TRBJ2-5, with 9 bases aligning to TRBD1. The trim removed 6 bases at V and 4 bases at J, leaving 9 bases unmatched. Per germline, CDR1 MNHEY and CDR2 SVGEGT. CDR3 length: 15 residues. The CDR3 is CASSPRPGQGETQYF. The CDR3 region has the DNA TGTGCCAGCAGCCCAAGACCGGGACAGGGAGAGACCCAGTACTTC.

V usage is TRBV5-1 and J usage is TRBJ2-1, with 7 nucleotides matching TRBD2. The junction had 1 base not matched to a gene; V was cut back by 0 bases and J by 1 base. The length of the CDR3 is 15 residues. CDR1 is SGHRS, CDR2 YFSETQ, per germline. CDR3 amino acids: CASSLDGRSYNEQFF. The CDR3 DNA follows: TGCGCCAGCAGCTTGGACGGGAGGTCCTACAATGAGCAGTTCTTC.